A single sample gave rise to the 30 T cell receptor beta chains below, sequenced in a study of metastatic and nonmetastatic thyroid tumors. TCRdb re-called the PCR reads via MiXCR. The sample contains about 40,000 clones, roughly 11% of which appear only once. Each patient came to thyroid surgery without any prior treatment (of any kind). Sequenced input: blood. These receptors were taken from a female donor with papillary thyroid cancer or a benign thyroid nodule (not recorded which). Some clones in this sample may be carry-over from other donors' samples.

The chain recombines TRBV11-2 with TRBJ1-1; D might be TRBD1 (6 bases). The CDR3 covers 14 residues. The V end was cut by 5 bases, the J end by 4 bases, with 14 bases between. Germline-derived CDR1 and CDR2 are SGHAT and FQNNGV. The CDR3 is CASSPRQAGTEAFF. Written as DNA, the CDR3 is TGTGCCAGCAGCCCAAGACAGGCGGGCACTGAAGCTTTCTTT.

This clone has at least ten counts. The rearrangement joins TRBV24-1 to TRBJ2-1; D call uncertain. The V end was cut by 4 bases, the J end by 15 bases, with 15 bases between. Germline V gives CDR1 KGHDR, CDR2 SFDVKD. The CDR3 is made up of 12 amino acids. The CDR3 region is CATSENSAVLFF. CDR3 nucleotide sequence: TGTGCCACCAGTGAGAATAGTGCCGTTTTGTTCTTC.

This clone occurred a few times. The chain couples TRBV12-3 or TRBV12-4 to TRBJ2-1; 9 positions agree with TRBD2. The CDR3 is made up of 14 amino acids. Trimming took 6 bases from V and 8 from J; bases not matched to a gene: 8. CDR3 amino acids: CASSFRGRADEQFF. As DNA, the CDR3 is TGTGCCAGCAGCTTTCGCGGGAGGGCCGATGAGCAGTTCTTC.

This clone has a handful of counts. This may stem from a read error, because a much larger clone lies one nucleotide away. The rearrangement joins TRBV29-1 to TRBJ2-7; TRBD1 agrees at 10 bases. CDR1 is SQVTM and CDR2 is ANQGSEA in the germline V gene. This CDR3 spans 13 amino acids. V lost 7 bases, J lost 6 bases, and 9 bases stayed unmatched. CDR3 protein: CSARDRGLSEQYF. The CDR3, as DNA: TGCAGCGCCCGGGACAGGGGTTTGTCCGAGCAGTACTTC.

The chain links TRBV12-3 or TRBV12-4 to TRBJ1-6; D is unresolved. CDR3 size: 14 residues. V lost 7 bases and J lost 7, with 14 bases in between. CDR3 sequence reads: CASIFLLGNSPLHF. The CDR3 DNA is TGTGCCAGCATTTTCCTCCTGGGAAATTCACCCCTCCACTTT.

In this sample, this clone turned up a few times. V is TRBV28 and J is TRBJ2-7, with a possible D match to TRBD1 (6 bases). Between the trimmed V and J ends, which lost 5 bases and 7 bases, there was a span of 21 bases. The CDR3 runs to 15 residues. Germline CDR1 MDHEN, CDR2 SYDVKM. CDR3 region: CASSHSVQGAREQYF. DNA for the CDR3: TGTGCCAGCAGTCACTCCGTACAGGGTGCTCGGGAGCAGTACTTC.

This clone was counted ten times or more. The rearrangement links TRBV11-3 to TRBJ1-1, with D unresolved. The CDR3 sequence is 13 residues long. CDR1 SGHNT and CDR2 YENEEA come from the germline V gene. Trimming left V 5 bases short and J 7 bases short, with 14 bases between. The CDR3 nucleotides are TGTGCCAGCAGCACCGCTGGAGAGAATGAAGCTTTCTTT. Its translation: CASSTAGENEAFF.

This clone was seen at least ten times. The same CDR3 arises from other DNA sequences in this sample as well. CDR3 loop: CASSPTSGSTDTQYF. CDR3 DNA sequence: TGTGCCAGCAGCCCGACTAGCGGGAGCACAGATACGCAGTATTTT. The chain links TRBV3-1 to TRBJ2-3, with 10 bases aligning to TRBD2. CDR3 size: 15 residues. CDR1 and CDR2 from the germline V gene are LGHDT and YNNKEL (reference sequence). V lost 4 bases to trimming and J lost 0 bases; unmatched junction nucleotides: 1.

This chain joins TRBV20-1 and TRBJ2-5; D may be TRBD2 (7 bases). The germline V gene encodes CDR1 DFQATT and CDR2 SNEGSKA (reference sequence). V was pared by 5 bases and J by 5 bases, with 12 bases between. The CDR3 is 12 amino acids. The CDR3 is CSAPQGGETQYF. The CDR3 DNA is TGCAGTGCTCCACAGGGAGGGGAGACCCAGTACTTC.

This clone was recorded a few times. This sequence joins TRBV7-2 and TRBJ2-1; D unresolved. The CDR3 has 12 amino acids. Trimming cost V 3 bases and J 1 base, with 1 base left between them. Germline-derived CDR1 and CDR2 are SGHTA and FQGNSA. The CDR3 DNA reads TGTGCCAGCAGCTTTTCCTACAATGAGCAGTTCTTC. Translated: CASSFSYNEQFF.

There are many counts of this clone. This chain joins TRBV5-6 and TRBJ2-7; D gene uncertain. CDR1 is SGHDT and CDR2 is YYEEEE in the germline V gene. V lost 4 bases and J lost 0, with 8 bases in between. This CDR3 has 13 residues. In DNA form, the CDR3 reads TGTGCCAGCAGCCACGGAAGCTCCTACGAGCAGTACTTC. Translated, it gives CASSHGSSYEQYF. The full variable domain, with the rest looked up from reference TRBV5-6 and TRBJ2-7, is DAGVTQSPTHLIKTRGQQVTLRCSPKSGHDTVSWYQQALGQGPQFIFQYYEEEERQRGNFPDRFSGHQFPNYSSELNVNALLLGDSALYLCASSHGSSYEQYFGPGTRLTVT.

In this sample, this clone turned up many times. V gene TRBV18 combines with J gene TRBJ1-3, with a possible D match to TRBD1 (5 bases). This CDR3 region has 14 residues. Germline assignment: CDR1 KGHSH and CDR2 LQKENI. V lost 4 bases, J lost 0 bases, and 7 bases lay in between. The CDR3 nucleotides read TGTGCCAGCTCACAAGACAGCTCTGGAAACACCATATATTTT. Amino acids: CASSQDSSGNTIYF.

This clone was found many times. The chain combines TRBV7-3 with TRBJ2-2; D is ambiguous. Trimming shortened V by 2 bases and J by 5 bases, and 9 bases separated the two germline ends. CDR1 is SGHTA, CDR2 FQGTGA, per germline. This CDR3 has 14 residues. Here the CDR3 reads CASSLGPRTGELFF. CDR3 nucleotide sequence: TGTGCCAGCAGCTTAGGACCCCGAACCGGGGAGCTGTTTTTT.

This clone showed up many times. The rearrangement links TRBV2 to TRBJ2-2; D possibly corresponds to TRBD2 (6 bases). The CDR3 totals 16 residues. CDR1 and CDR2 from the germline V gene are SNHLY and FYNNEI. The germline V and J ends were trimmed by 2 bases and 6 bases, with 16 bases remaining between them. The CDR3 sequence is CASSEFGGELAGELFF. CDR3 bases: TGTGCCAGCAGTGAATTCGGCGGGGAGTTGGCCGGGGAGCTGTTTTTT.

The table lists this clone with a few counts. This chain links TRBV19 with TRBJ1-2; 8 bases map to TRBD1. CDR1 is LNHDA, CDR2 SQIVND, per germline (reference sequence). J lost 4 bases, V lost 3 bases, and 7 bases had no gene match. The CDR3 contains 15 residues. CDR3 sequence reads: CASSIRTGFGYGYTF. The CDR3 DNA reads as TGTGCCAGTAGTATCCGGACAGGGTTTGGCTATGGCTACACCTTC.

This clone was recorded a few times. CDR3 nucleotides: TGTGCCAGCAGTTTGGGACTAGCGGTTCGGGGCGAGCAGTACTTC. This translates into CASSLGLAVRGEQYF. The J gene is TRBJ2-7, the V gene TRBV28, with 11 bases aligning to TRBD2. J gave up 6 bases and V 3 bases, and 7 bases lay outside the gene matches. The germline CDR1 and CDR2 sequences are MDHEN and SYDVKM. The CDR3 covers 15 residues.

This clone was observed at least ten times. The V call is TRBV5-1, the J call TRBJ2-7; D gene ambiguous. V lost 1 base to trimming and J lost 4 bases, with 15 bases between them. The germline gives CDR1 SGHRS, CDR2 YFSETQ. This CDR3 has 15 residues. As DNA, the CDR3 is TGCGCCAGCAGCTTGTCGGTAGAGTTGGGATACGAGCAGTACTTC. It is translated as CASSLSVELGYEQYF.

This clone came up many times. V is TRBV20-1 and J is TRBJ2-3; D may be TRBD1 or TRBD2 (6 bases each). The CDR3 is 16 residues long. Germline-derived CDR1 and CDR2 are DFQATT and SNEGSKA (reference sequence). V was cut by 1 base and J by 0 bases, with 14 bases left in between. This CDR3 reads CSARGGQGTSTDTQYF. For the CDR3, the DNA is TGCAGTGCTAGAGGAGGGCAGGGGACTAGCACAGATACGCAGTATTTT.

This clone was seen at least ten times. The chain recombines TRBV12-3 or TRBV12-4 with TRBJ1-5, with D unclear. CDR3 length: 13 residues. V lost 3 bases and J 4 bases, leaving 7 bases between the germline ends. As DNA, the CDR3 is TGTGCCAGCAGTTTGGCCACTAATCAGCCCCAGCATTTT. This gives the protein CASSLATNQPQHF.

This clone was seen many times. The CDR3 region is CASSPPGQGDEQYF. The DNA of the CDR3 is TGTGCCAGCAGTCCCCCGGGACAGGGCGACGAGCAGTACTTC. This chain links TRBV12-3 or TRBV12-4 with TRBJ2-7; 9 bases agree with TRBD1. J was trimmed by 5 bases and V by 5 bases; bases with no gene match: 7. CDR3 length: 14 residues.

This clone was detected many times. The chain recombines TRBV9 with TRBJ2-1, with 14 nucleotides matching TRBD2. V gave up 4 bases and J gave up 2 bases; unmatched junction bases: 8. There are 18 residues in the CDR3. Looked up from germline, CDR1 is SGDLS and CDR2 is YYNGEE. DNA of the CDR3: TGTGCCAGCAGCCCAGGGACTAGCGGGAGAGGTACCTACAATGAGCAGTTCTTC. It encodes CASSPGTSGRGTYNEQFF. Based on the CDR3 plus reference TRBV9 and TRBJ2-1, the full variable domain is DSGVTQTPKHLITATGQRVTLRCSPRSGDLSVYWYQQSLDQGLQFLIQYYNGEERAKGNILERFSAQQFPDLHSELNLSSLELGDSALYFCASSPGTSGRGTYNEQFFGPGTRLTVL.

This clone qualifies as medium-sized (0.01 to 0.1%). The chain recombines TRBV4-3 with TRBJ1-6, with D perhaps matching TRBD1 (6 bases). The CDR3 sequence is 14 residues long. Trimming took 1 base from V and 8 from J, leaving 9 bases between them. Germline V gives CDR1 LGHNA, CDR2 YSLEER. This chain's CDR3 is CASSQGGAYSPLHF. The CDR3 bases are TGCGCCAGCAGCCAAGGGGGGGCATATTCACCCCTCCACTTT.

The chain combines TRBV6-1 with TRBJ1-2; 10 nucleotides align to TRBD1. The germline CDR1 and CDR2 sequences are MNHNS and SASEGT. The CDR3 runs to 13 residues. CDR3 region: CSIRPTGGHGYTF. CDR3 in DNA: TGTTCCATCAGGCCGACAGGGGGCCATGGCTACACCTTC.

This clone was found a few times. This chain connects TRBV28 to TRBJ2-7; TRBD1 aligns across 7 bases. This CDR3 comprises 12 residues. Trimming cost V 7 bases and J 7 bases; bases outside gene matches: 7. CDR1 and CDR2 from the germline V gene are MDHEN and SYDVKM. In nucleotides, the CDR3 is TGTGCCAGCAACAGACAGGGTTGGGAGCAGTACTTC. Translation gives CASNRQGWEQYF.

This clone was seen just once. The junction departs from the called germline gene at one end, perhaps through a read error. The CDR3 is CASSFPGTGAPGDGCTF. In DNA form, the CDR3 reads TGTGCCAGCAGTTTTCCTGGGACCGGGGCCCCGGGGGATGGCTGCACCTTC. The chain employs TRBV12-3 or TRBV12-4 and TRBJ1-2; possible D gene TRBD1, 5 bases. This CDR3 has 17 amino acids.

Comment on this clone: Compared with germline, one end of the junction differs, possibly owing to a read error. The genes are TRBV7-8 and TRBJ1-5, with D unresolved. Germline lookup yields CDR1 SGHVS and CDR2 FQNEAQ. The CDR3 contains 14 residues. CDR3: CSSIPRTGDQPQHF. The CDR3 DNA reads as TGTTCCAGCATCCCTCGGACTGGGGATCAGCCCCAGCATTTT.

There are many counts of this clone. The J gene is TRBJ2-1, the V gene TRBV2; 13 bases are a match to TRBD2. The CDR3 has 17 amino acids. Losses at the gene ends were 6 bases for V and 0 bases for J; bases not matched to a gene: 5. Germline V gives CDR1 SNHLY, CDR2 FYNNEI. As DNA, the CDR3 is TGTGCCAGCAGGGGGGGACTAGCGGGGAGCTCCTACAATGAGCAGTTCTTC. It codes for CASRGGLAGSSYNEQFF.

This clone was detected ten times or more. This may be a read error: a much more frequent sequence differs by one nucleotide. In the same sample, other DNA sequences code for this CDR3. DNA of the CDR3: TGCAGCGCTAGAGATAATACAGGGGCCACAGGCTATGGCTACACCTTC. This encodes CSARDNTGATGYGYTF. The gene calls are TRBV20-1 and TRBJ1-2; 7 nucleotides align to TRBD1. Germline V gene data show CDR1 as DFQATT and CDR2 as SNEGSKA (reference sequence). The CDR3 length is 16 residues.

This clone has a count of ten or more. J is TRBJ2-7 and V is TRBV20-1, with D possibly TRBD1 on 6 matching bases. The CDR3 spans 13 residues. Trimming left V 3 bases short and J 6 bases short, with 15 bases between. Germline V gives CDR1 DFQATT, CDR2 SNEGSKA (reference sequence). The CDR3 here is CSARPQTGSEQYF. The CDR3 nucleotides read TGCAGTGCTAGGCCCCAAACAGGGAGCGAGCAGTACTTC.

In this sample, this clone turned up many times. The chain has TRBV20-1 and TRBJ2-1; the D is unclear. The CDR3 runs to 14 residues. Germline V gene lookup returns CDR1 DFQATT and CDR2 SNEGSKA (reference sequence). V was pared by 7 bases and J by 9 bases, with 22 bases between. CDR3 bases: TGCAGTGGCCTGAGTAGGGCCGCAGTGGTTGAGCAGTTCTTC. Translation gives CSGLSRAAVVEQFF.